The 3 T cell receptor beta chains in this list originate from one sample, sequenced in a study of radiation and T cells in renal cell carcinoma. The method was immunoSEQ multiplex PCR; TCRdb's version includes in-frame clones alone and lacks a portion of them. The profile covers some 44,000 clones, with over 80% appearing a single time and 25% to 30% taken by the ten largest. The time point: blood 4 weeks post-SBRT, at nephrectomy. Treatment specified: 15 Gy SBRT to primary tumor, nephrectomy 4 weeks later. Sample: blood, taken from a patient whose treatment included radiotherapy and nephrectomy. All receptors derive from a woman in her 70s with renal cell carcinoma.

The genes are TRBV10-1 and TRBJ2-2; TRBD2 aligns across 11 bases. Germline CDR1 is WNHNN and CDR2 is SYGVQD (reference sequence). The V and J ends lost 3 bases and 5 bases, in that order; junction bases with no gene match: 5. The CDR3 runs to 16 residues. The CDR3 spells CASSEYLAGGTGELFF. CDR3 DNA: TGCGCCAGCAGTGAATACCTAGCGGGGGGAACCGGGGAGCTGTTTTTT.

The chain recombines TRBV7-2 with TRBJ2-5; D is ambiguous. This CDR3 is built from 14 residues. The germline V gene has CDR1 SGHTA and CDR2 FQGNSA. The V end lost 6 bases, the J end lost 2 bases, and 13 bases lay between the germline ends. CDR3 coding DNA: TGTGCCAGCAGACCGACTGGAACGCAAGAGACCCAGTACTTC. Translation gives CASRPTGTQETQYF.

The chain joins TRBV27 to TRBJ2-5; perhaps TRBD2 as D (6 bases). This CDR3 is 13 amino acids long. Germline CDR1 is MNHEY and CDR2 is SMNVEV (reference sequence). V was trimmed by 3 bases and J by 5 bases, leaving 10 bases between them. The CDR3: CASSFGRGETQYF. Written as DNA, the CDR3 is TGTGCCAGCAGTTTTGGTCGGGGGGAGACCCAGTACTTC.